The 30 T cell receptor beta chains below come from one sample, sequenced in a study of shared clonotypes between healthy human individuals. The protocol was immunoSEQ multiplex PCR, while the TCRdb copy is restricted to in-frame clones and leaves out a portion. The table shows around 510,000 clones, with around 77% occurring only once. Sequences were obtained from PBMCs. These TCRs come from a woman in her 40s in good health. Some clones in this sample may be carry-over from other donors' samples.

The chain links TRBV19 to TRBJ1-4, with D tentatively TRBD1 (5 bases). The CDR3 extends over 13 amino acids. Germline CDR1 is LNHDA and CDR2 is SQIVND (reference sequence). V shed 11 bases and J shed 7 bases, with 17 bases lying between them. CDR3 protein: CACNAGTPEKLFF. Here the CDR3 DNA reads TGTGCCTGTAATGCGGGGACGCCTGAAAAACTGTTTTTT.

As regards this clone: The sample contains more than one DNA sequence encoding this CDR3. V gene TRBV28 combines with J gene TRBJ1-1; D gene uncertain. This CDR3 is built from 15 residues. Germline loops: CDR1 MDHEN, CDR2 SYDVKM. Between the trimmed V and J ends, which lost 3 bases and 1 base, there was a span of 12 bases. The CDR3 spells CASSLRSGWNTEAFF. Written as DNA, the CDR3 is TGTGCCAGCAGTTTGAGATCGGGGTGGAACACTGAAGCTTTCTTT.

The chain couples TRBV30 to TRBJ1-1, with D uncertain. V lost 4 bases and J 4 bases, leaving 13 bases between the germline ends. The CDR3 consists of 13 residues. The germline gives CDR1 GTSNPN, CDR2 SVGIG (reference sequence). The CDR3 here is CAWTKGPGTEAFF. In nucleotides, the CDR3 is TGTGCCTGGACAAAGGGTCCCGGCACTGAAGCTTTCTTT. Together with reference TRBV30 and TRBJ1-1, the CDR3 gives the full variable domain: SQTIHQWPATLVQPVGSPLSLECTVEGTSNPNLYWYRQAAGRGLQLLFYSVGIGQISSEVPQNLSASRPQDRQFILSSKKLLLSDSGFYLCAWTKGPGTEAFFGQGTRLTVV.

This clone was seen a single time. CDR3 amino acids: CASSRWDTKETQYF. The CDR3, as DNA: TGCGCCAGCAGCAGGTGGGACACCAAAGAGACCCAGTACTTC. The V call is TRBV5-1, the J call TRBJ2-5; D perhaps matches TRBD1 (6 bases). Germline values: CDR1 SGHRS, CDR2 YFSETQ. V was clipped by 4 bases and J by 3 bases, with 13 bases between them. This CDR3 comprises 14 residues.

V is TRBV29-1 and J is TRBJ2-7, with D possibly TRBD1 on 5 matching bases. The CDR3 spans 13 residues. Trimming left V 6 bases short and J 0 bases short, with 12 bases between. CDR1 is SQVTM, CDR2 ANQGSEA, per germline. CDR3 amino acids: CSVRTRLSYEQYF. For the CDR3, the DNA is TGCAGCGTCAGGACACGTCTCTCCTACGAGCAGTACTTC.

A word on this clone: This CDR3 is also generated by other DNA sequences in the sample. This rearrangement joins TRBV4-1 to TRBJ2-5; D is possibly TRBD1 or TRBD2 (6 bases each). Trimming cost V 0 bases and J 7 bases, with 15 bases left between them. CDR1 is MGHRA, CDR2 YSYEKL, per germline. The CDR3 covers 15 residues. The CDR3 sequence: CASSQDPGARGTQYF. The CDR3 DNA sequence: TGCGCCAGCAGCCAAGATCCGGGGGCCCGGGGGACCCAGTACTTC.

The chain employs TRBV27 and TRBJ2-1; 10 bases map to TRBD2. CDR3 length: 16 residues. The junction had 7 bases not matched to a gene; V was cut back by 6 bases and J by 2 bases. Germline V gene sequence: CDR1 MNHEY, CDR2 SMNVEV (reference sequence). The CDR3 DNA reads as TGTGCCAGCAGGGATCTAGCGGGAGAGGCCTACAATGAGCAGTTCTTC. Its translation: CASRDLAGEAYNEQFF.

Here the CDR3 reads CASSVTGNTGELFF. CDR3 nucleotides: TGTGCCAGCAGTGTTACAGGGAACACCGGGGAGCTGTTTTTT. The chain uses TRBV6-1 and TRBJ2-2; D is perhaps TRBD1 (5 bases). V lost 4 bases and J 1 base, leaving 7 bases between the germline ends. Looked up from germline, CDR1 is MNHNS and CDR2 is SASEGT. The CDR3 runs to 14 residues.

V gene TRBV7-3 combines with J gene TRBJ2-1, with 15 bases that match TRBD2. V lost 5 bases to trimming and J lost 6 bases; unmatched junction nucleotides: 5. The CDR3 has 16 amino acids. Germline CDR1 is SGHTA and CDR2 is FQGTGA. As DNA, the CDR3 is TGTGCCAGCAGCCCGCGGGGACTAGCGGGAGGCAATGAGCAGTTCTTC. Its protein is CASSPRGLAGGNEQFF.

The chain has TRBV11-2 and TRBJ2-5, with D tentatively TRBD1 (6 bases). Germline CDR1 is SGHAT and CDR2 is FQNNGV. The CDR3 is 14 residues long. V lost 4 bases and J lost 5, with 14 bases in between. CDR3 bases: TGTGCCAGCAGCTCAACAGGGTCGGGGGAGACCCAGTACTTC. Its protein is CASSSTGSGETQYF.

Of note for this clone: Within the sample, other DNA sequences also encode this same CDR3. This CDR3 reads CASSLALAGGETQYF. In DNA form, the CDR3 reads TGCGCCAGCAGCTTGGCCCTAGCGGGAGGAGAGACCCAGTACTTC. The gene calls are TRBV5-1 and TRBJ2-5; 11 positions match TRBD2. CDR1 and CDR2 (germline): SGHRS, YFSETQ. With 0 bases clipped from V and 4 bases from J, the junction kept 2 bases outside the gene matches. This CDR3 has 15 residues.

V is TRBV5-4 and J is TRBJ2-5; unclear D gene. Deletions cut 1 base from V and 1 base from J, with 5 bases between. The CDR3 is 13 amino acids. Germline CDR1 is SGHNT and CDR2 is YYREEE (reference sequence). The CDR3 loop is CASSLSPQETQYF. The CDR3 DNA reads as TGTGCCAGCAGCTTGTCGCCCCAAGAGACCCAGTACTTC.

As DNA, the CDR3 is TGTGCCAGTAGCAGCACAGGGGGCGTAGGTCAGCCCCAGCATTTT. Its protein product is CASSSTGGVGQPQHF. This chain links TRBV19 with TRBJ1-5, with TRBD1 matching over 9 bases. Germline CDR1 LNHDA, CDR2 SQIVND (reference sequence). The CDR3 totals 15 residues. The V segment lost 6 bases and the J segment 6 bases; nucleotides outside the gene matches: 9. Complete variable domain (other parts from reference TRBV19 and TRBJ1-5): DGGITQSPKYLFRKEGQNVTLSCEQNLNHDAMYWYRQDPGQGLRLIYYSQIVNDFQKGDIAEGYSVSREKKESFPLTVTSAQKNPTAFYLCASSSTGGVGQPQHFGDGTRLSIL.

The genes are TRBV7-9 and TRBJ2-7; D might be TRBD1 or TRBD2, each matching 5 bases. This CDR3 is 14 amino acids long. V was shortened by 4 bases and J by 5 bases, with 15 bases between the two germline ends. Per germline, CDR1 SEHNR and CDR2 FQNEAQ (reference sequence). CDR3 region: CASSSWTSGDEQYF. The CDR3 bases are TGTGCCAGCAGCTCCTGGACAAGCGGCGACGAGCAGTACTTC.

This clone was counted a few times. CDR3 DNA: TGTGCCAGCAGGACAGGGCCGCCTCAGCCCCAGCATTTT. Translated, it gives CASRTGPPQPQHF. The V call is TRBV2, the J call TRBJ1-5; 7 bases fit TRBD1. Per the germline V gene, CDR1 is SNHLY and CDR2 is FYNNEI. V shed 6 bases, J shed 6 bases, and the junction held 5 bases outside the gene matches. There are 13 residues in the CDR3.

This clone has just a few counts. V usage is TRBV20-1 and J usage is TRBJ1-1; a weak D match, TRBD1 (6 bases). V lost 6 bases and J 4 bases, leaving 9 bases between the germline ends. The germline V gene has CDR1 DFQATT and CDR2 SNEGSKA (reference sequence). This CDR3 is built from 11 residues. The CDR3 loop is CSAGGGTEAFF. The CDR3 coding sequence is TGCAGTGCGGGAGGGGGCACTGAAGCTTTCTTT.

This clone was detected only once. The V call is TRBV28, the J call TRBJ2-5; 8 bases match TRBD2. CDR1 and CDR2 (germline): MDHEN, SYDVKM. There are 16 residues in the CDR3. V was pared by 4 bases and J by 5 bases, with 12 bases of the junction left unmatched. The CDR3 sequence: CASSSPLAGPTETQYF. The DNA for the CDR3 is TGTGCCAGCAGTTCCCCGCTAGCGGGCCCAACGGAGACCCAGTACTTC.

Only one count was recorded for this clone. Other DNA sequences of this sample code for an identical CDR3. This sequence joins TRBV6-1 and TRBJ2-1; D ambiguous. There are 12 residues in the CDR3. Germline CDR1 reads MNHNS; CDR2 reads SASEGT. V was clipped by 3 bases and J by 7 bases, with 7 bases between them. CDR3 region: CASSEVGNEQFF. The CDR3 DNA follows: TGTGCCAGCAGTGAGGTGGGTAATGAGCAGTTCTTC.

V usage is TRBV19 and J usage is TRBJ1-2, with TRBD1 matching over 12 bases. This CDR3 spans 15 amino acids. CDR1 LNHDA and CDR2 SQIVND come from the germline V gene (reference sequence). Trimming removed 3 bases from V and 7 bases from J; junction bases left unmatched: 6. CDR3 in amino acids: CASSIKGQGARGYTF. CDR3 nucleotide sequence: TGTGCCAGTAGTATTAAGGGACAGGGGGCGCGTGGCTACACCTTC.

The chain links TRBV10-3 to TRBJ2-2; tentatively, D is TRBD1 (6 bases). Trimming stripped 6 bases from V and 0 bases from J, with 11 bases between. CDR1 and CDR2 (germline): ENHRY, SYGVKD. The CDR3 is 15 residues long. Written as DNA, the CDR3 is TGTGCCATCAGACAGGGAATAACGAACACCGGGGAGCTGTTTTTT. It encodes CAIRQGITNTGELFF.

This clone is a singleton in its sample. J is TRBJ2-3 and V is TRBV18; no clear D gene. CDR1 is KGHSH and CDR2 is LQKENI in the germline V gene. CDR3 size: 15 residues. The germline V and J ends were trimmed by 4 bases and 0 bases, with 11 bases remaining between them. Here the CDR3 reads CASSRGYASTDTQYF. Here the CDR3 DNA reads TGTGCCAGCTCACGTGGGTATGCTAGCACAGATACGCAGTATTTT.

The rearrangement uses TRBV7-3 and TRBJ2-4; D is perhaps TRBD2 (6 bases). CDR1 is SGHTA, CDR2 FQGTGA, per germline. The CDR3 consists of 14 residues. Trimming shortened V by 5 bases and J by 5 bases, and 13 bases separated the two germline ends. CDR3 nucleotides: TGTGCCAGCAGCCCCGGGGAGGCCCAAAACATTCAGTACTTC. It is translated as CASSPGEAQNIQYF. The full variable domain, rest sourced from reference TRBV7-3 and TRBJ2-4, is GAGVSQTPSNKVTEKGKYVELRCDPISGHTALYWYRQSLGQGPEFLIYFQGTGAADDSGLPNDRFFAVRPEGSVSTLKIQRTERGDSAVYLCASSPGEAQNIQYFGAGTRLSVL.

The rearrangement links TRBV2 to TRBJ2-7; TRBD1 aligns across 7 bases. Germline V gives CDR1 SNHLY, CDR2 FYNNEI. The CDR3 has 15 amino acids. The V segment lost 3 bases and the J segment 3 bases; nucleotides outside the gene matches: 8. CDR3 coding DNA: TGTGCCAGCAGTGAGGAAGGGGGCTTTATCTACGAGCAGTACTTC. Protein sequence: CASSEEGGFIYEQYF.

The rearrangement joins TRBV27 to TRBJ2-7, with D unclear. The CDR3 contains 14 residues. Trimming removed 3 bases from V and 0 bases from J, with 9 bases in between. CDR1 and CDR2 (germline): MNHEY, SMNVEV (reference sequence). Here the CDR3 reads CASSFSHNSYEQYF. In DNA, the CDR3 is TGTGCCAGCAGTTTTTCGCACAACTCCTACGAGCAGTACTTC.

The chain couples TRBV5-4 to TRBJ2-4; 7 bases match TRBD2. The CDR3 runs to 16 residues. Germline CDR1 and CDR2: SGHNT and YYREEE (reference sequence). The ends lost 4 bases at V and 0 bases at J; junction bases unmatched: 7. The CDR3 sequence is CASSRGGEGAKNIQYF. The CDR3 DNA sequence: TGTGCCAGCAGCCGCGGTGGGGAGGGAGCCAAAAACATTCAGTACTTC.

The chain links TRBV15 to TRBJ2-7; TRBD1 matches at 9 bases. CDR1 and CDR2 (germline): LNHNV, YYDKDF (reference sequence). There are 15 residues in the CDR3. The V gene end was trimmed by 0 bases and the J gene end by 3 bases; junction bases not matched to a gene: 3. The CDR3 DNA sequence: TGTGCCACCAGCAGAGATGGGACAGGGCTCTACGAGCAGTACTTC. Translated: CATSRDGTGLYEQYF.

Of note for this clone: Other nucleotide sequences in the sample specify the same CDR3. This chain links TRBV5-1 with TRBJ2-7; D not certain. Germline lookup yields CDR1 SGHRS and CDR2 YFSETQ. V was pared by 5 bases and J by 4 bases, with 10 bases between. The CDR3 loop spans 12 amino acids. CDR3 loop: CASSLGGYEQYF. CDR3 coding DNA: TGCGCCAGCAGTCTCGGTGGGTACGAGCAGTACTTC.

V is TRBV7-9 and J is TRBJ1-3; unclear D gene. V was pared by 5 bases and J by 0 bases, with 17 bases between. The length of the CDR3 is 17 residues. The germline V gene has CDR1 SEHNR and CDR2 FQNEAQ (reference sequence). CDR3 DNA sequence: TGTGCCAGCAGCCCCCCGGGGTGGGTCAGCTCTGGAAACACCATATATTTT. This translates into CASSPPGWVSSGNTIYF.

The chain employs TRBV19 and TRBJ2-5, with D perhaps matching TRBD1 (6 bases). In germline, CDR1 is LNHDA, CDR2 SQIVND (reference sequence). The germline V and J ends were trimmed by 7 bases and 2 bases, with 17 bases remaining between them. The CDR3 spans 15 residues. The CDR3 spells CASTSVPGQQETQYF. The CDR3 region has the DNA TGTGCCAGTACCTCCGTGCCCGGACAGCAAGAGACCCAGTACTTC.

J is TRBJ1-3 and V is TRBV4-2, with D hard to call. The CDR3 sequence is 13 residues long. Germline assignment: CDR1 LGHNA and CDR2 YNFKEQ. The V and J ends lost 2 bases and 4 bases respectively, with 6 bases between them. CDR3 amino acids: CASSQNSGNTIYF. The CDR3 region has the DNA TGTGCCAGCAGCCAAAATTCCGGAAACACCATATATTTT.